This passage covers 23 T cell receptor beta chains from one sample sequenced in a study of CD8+CD57+ T cells in acquired aplastic anemia. An expansion of CD8+CD57+ cells by flow cytometry had been shown in patients chosen for sequencing. Template material for TCR beta VDJ and CDR3 profiling consisted of genomic DNA. TCRdb itself ran the reads through MiXCR, one entry per CDR3 protein. The profile shows about 160,000 distinct CDR3 sequences, 45% to 50% of them singletons. The sequencing input was sorted CD4+, CD8+, or CD8+CD57+ T cells (not recorded which) from PBMCs. These receptors originate from a human donor with aplastic anemia.

The V and J genes are TRBV2 and TRBJ1-6, with D unresolved. Germline CDR1 is SNHLY and CDR2 is FYNNEI. CDR3 length: 10 amino acids. Trimming left V 10 bases short and J 8 bases short, with 6 bases between. The CDR3 loop is CATLHSPLHF. For the CDR3, the DNA is TGTGCCACGTTACATTCACCCCTCCACTTT.

This clonotype was counted many times. The rearrangement joins TRBV29-1 to TRBJ2-2, with a tentative D call TRBD2 (5 bases). With 8 bases removed from V and 3 bases from J, the gap between germline ends came to 13 bases. The CDR3 extends over 13 amino acids. Per germline, CDR1 SQVTM and CDR2 ANQGSEA. The CDR3 nucleotides read TGCAGCTCGACAAAGGGAGACACCGGGGAGCTGTTTTTT. Translated, it gives CSSTKGDTGELFF.

This clonotype was found a few times. V and J are TRBV6-1 and TRBJ1-4; D is unresolved. In germline, CDR1 is MNHNS, CDR2 SASEGT. The CDR3 covers 14 residues. Trimming cost V 6 bases and J 7 bases, with 15 bases left between them. The CDR3: CASSHGSATEKLFF. As DNA, the CDR3 is TGTGCCAGCAGCCACGGGTCGGCGACTGAAAAACTGTTTTTT.

The genes are TRBV10-3 and TRBJ2-1; D possibly corresponds to TRBD2 (5 bases). V lost 0 bases and J 13 bases, leaving 7 bases between the germline ends. The CDR3 runs 11 residues. The germline V gene encodes CDR1 ENHRY and CDR2 SYGVKD. CDR3 nucleotides: TGTGCCATCAGTGAGTCGGGAGTTCAGTTCTTC. As protein: CAISESGVQFF.

This clonotype was seen ten or more times. The gene calls are TRBV29-1 and TRBJ2-7; tentatively, D is TRBD1 or TRBD2 (5 bases each). Germline values: CDR1 SQVTM, CDR2 ANQGSEA. V gave up 2 bases and J gave up 4 bases, with 12 bases separating them. The CDR3 consists of 13 residues. The CDR3 here is CSVEKPGPYEQYF. The CDR3 DNA reads as TGCAGCGTTGAAAAACCGGGACCTTACGAGCAGTACTTC.

The chain links TRBV27 to TRBJ1-3; TRBD1 matches 9 bases. The V and J ends lost 5 bases and 0 bases, in that order; junction bases with no gene match: 8. The CDR3 has 17 amino acids. Germline CDR1 reads MNHEY; CDR2 reads SMNVEV (reference sequence). CDR3 amino acids: CASSTGQGLDSGNTIYF. In DNA form, the CDR3 reads TGTGCCAGCAGTACGGGACAGGGCTTAGACTCTGGAAACACCATATATTTT.

At least ten counts were recorded for this clonotype. The chain is built from TRBV7-3 and TRBJ2-1, with D perhaps assigned TRBD1 or TRBD2 (6 bases each). Between the trimmed V and J ends, which lost 2 bases and 5 bases, there was a span of 7 bases. CDR1 SGHTA and CDR2 FQGTGA come from the germline V gene. CDR3 length equals 13 residues. The CDR3 sequence: CASSLGGHNEQFF. The CDR3 coding sequence is TGTGCCAGCAGCTTAGGGGGGCACAATGAGCAGTTCTTC.

This clonotype has a handful of counts. The rearrangement joins TRBV10-3 to TRBJ2-3; D call uncertain. CDR3 length: 12 amino acids. The V end was cut by 5 bases, the J end by 2 bases, with 5 bases between. The germline V gene encodes CDR1 ENHRY and CDR2 SYGVKD. CDR3 sequence: CAISRTTDTQYF. The CDR3 nucleotides read TGTGCCATCAGTCGCACCACAGATACGCAGTATTTT.

The J gene is TRBJ1-2, the V gene TRBV2, with TRBD1 identical over 7 bases. J gave up 10 bases and V 6 bases, and 11 bases lay outside the gene matches. CDR1 is SNHLY and CDR2 is FYNNEI in the germline V gene. CDR3 length: 13 residues. In nucleotides, the CDR3 is TGTGCCAGCAGCGTGACAGGGTTCGGAGACTACACCTTC. As protein: CASSVTGFGDYTF.

On this clonotype: Relative to the germline gene, one junction end is altered; a read error may explain this. The rearrangement links TRBV7-9 to TRBJ2-7; D perhaps matches TRBD1 (6 bases). This CDR3 has 15 amino acids. The germline gives CDR1 SEHNR, CDR2 FQNEAQ (reference sequence). The CDR3 DNA sequence: TGTGCCAGCACCTTAACGGGACAAAACTCCTACGAGCAGTACTTC. Its protein is CASTLTGQNSYEQYF.

The chain joins TRBV29-1 to TRBJ2-1, with a tentative D call TRBD2 (6 bases). V was clipped by 8 bases and J by 9 bases, with 20 bases between them. Germline CDR1 SQVTM, CDR2 ANQGSEA. The CDR3 has 13 residues. In nucleotides, the CDR3 is TGCAGCCCTGGAGGGGACTCGCGAGGTGAGCAGTTCTTC. It codes for CSPGGDSRGEQFF.

V and J are TRBV20-1 and TRBJ1-1; D remains unclear. Germline-derived CDR1 and CDR2 are DFQATT and SNEGSKA (reference sequence). V gave up 3 bases and J gave up 4 bases, with 15 bases separating them. The CDR3 sequence is 14 residues long. CDR3 loop: CSASWGGSSTEAFF. In nucleotides, the CDR3 is TGCAGTGCTAGTTGGGGAGGGTCCAGCACTGAAGCTTTCTTT.

This clonotype was seen ten or more times. The chain combines TRBV11-2 with TRBJ2-7; D remains ambiguous. V was pared by 2 bases and J by 3 bases, with 14 bases between. This CDR3 region has 15 residues. Germline lookup yields CDR1 SGHAT and CDR2 FQNNGV. The CDR3 DNA is TGTGCCAGCAGCTTATCCCACGGCCCCAACTACGAGCAGTACTTC. It yields the protein CASSLSHGPNYEQYF.

A remark on this clonotype: An end of the junction does not agree with germline; a read error may underlie this. This chain connects TRBV2 to TRBJ2-7; D is perhaps TRBD1 or TRBD2 (5 bases each). CDR1 SNHLY and CDR2 FYNNEI come from the germline V gene. The CDR3 extends over 11 amino acids. The CDR3 loop is CASSEQGERRF. The CDR3, as DNA: TGTGCCAGCAGTGAGCAAGGGGAGCGCCGTTTC. The variable domain in full, completed from reference TRBV2 and TRBJ2-7, reads EPEVTQTPSHQVTQMGQEVILRCVPISNHLYFYWYRQILGQKVEFLVSFYNNEISEKSEIFDDQFSVERPDGSNFTLKIRSTKLEDSAMYFCASSEQGERRFGPGTRLTVT.

This chain connects TRBV20-1 to TRBJ2-5; 9 bases map to TRBD1. V gave up 0 bases and J gave up 7 bases; unmatched junction bases: 6. Per germline, CDR1 DFQATT and CDR2 SNEGSKA (reference sequence). The CDR3 runs to 14 residues. The CDR3 sequence is CSARDPRQGGTQYF. The DNA for the CDR3 is TGCAGTGCTAGAGACCCTAGACAGGGGGGGACCCAGTACTTC.

This clonotype was recorded only once. At one end, the junction sequence differs from germline, possibly due to a read error. The CDR3 protein is CASSINHGGGNTEAFF. The CDR3, as DNA: TGTGCCAGTAGTATAAATCATGGGGGCGGGAACACTGAGGCTTTCTTT. This chain links TRBV19 with TRBJ1-1; D may be TRBD1 (6 bases). Germline lookup yields CDR1 LNHDA and CDR2 SQIVND (reference sequence). CDR3 length equals 16 residues. The full variable domain, in which reference TRBV19 and TRBJ1-1 provide the parts outside the CDR3, is DGGITQSPKYLFRKEGQNVTLSCEQNLNHDAMYWYRQDPGQGLRLIYYSQIVNDFQKGDIAEGYSVSREKKESFPLTVTSAQKNPTAFYLCASSINHGGGNTEAFFGQGTRLTVV.

The table lists this clonotype with many counts. This chain links TRBV9 with TRBJ1-1; no clear D. The V gene's germline CDR1 is SGDLS and CDR2 YYNGEE. V lost 2 bases and J lost 3, with 17 bases in between. The CDR3 length is 16 residues. CDR3 bases: TGTGCCAGCAGCGTGGAGGGAATTGGGGTTGACACTGAAGCTTTCTTT. This sequence encodes CASSVEGIGVDTEAFF.

The chain uses TRBV5-8 and TRBJ1-1, with unresolved D. The CDR3 length is 14 residues. Germline V gene data show CDR1 as SGHTS and CDR2 as YDEGEE. Trimming left V 1 base short and J 1 base short, with 8 bases between. CDR3 nucleotides: TGTGCCAGCAGCTTGTCTCCAGGGAACACTGAAGCTTTCTTT. It is translated as CASSLSPGNTEAFF.

The chain combines TRBV12-3 or TRBV12-4 with TRBJ2-4; TRBD2 matches 7 bases. Trimming at V came to 7 bases and at J to 6 bases, leaving 6 bases not matched to a gene. The CDR3 extends over 13 amino acids. CDR3 protein: CASTGGYGNIQYF. Written as DNA, the CDR3 is TGTGCCAGCACCGGGGGGTATGGAAACATTCAGTACTTC.

V and J are TRBV3-1 and TRBJ2-7; 7 positions agree with TRBD2. This CDR3 comprises 14 residues. Germline V gene lookup returns CDR1 LGHDT and CDR2 YNNKEL (reference sequence). V trimming: 1 base; J trimming: 3 bases; junction bases outside the gene matches: 3. As DNA, the CDR3 is TGTGCCAGCAGCCAAGGTCTAGCGGTCTACGAGCAGTACTTC. As protein: CASSQGLAVYEQYF.

The chain links TRBV7-9 to TRBJ2-7; no clear D gene. Deletions cut 6 bases from V and 0 bases from J, with 9 bases between. From germline, CDR1 is SEHNR and CDR2 FQNEAQ (reference sequence). CDR3 length: 13 amino acids. CDR3 in DNA: TGTGCCAGCAGACCAGAGGACTCCTACGAGCAGTACTTC. This codes for CASRPEDSYEQYF.

The chain uses TRBV7-8 and TRBJ1-3; D is uncertain. The CDR3 length is 16 residues. Germline CDR1 reads SGHVS; CDR2 reads FQNEAQ. Trimming shortened V by 6 bases and J by 0 bases, and 15 bases separated the two germline ends. CDR3 in amino acids: CASSPRDRSSGNTIYF. The CDR3 DNA sequence: TGTGCCAGCAGTCCTCGCGACCGATCCTCTGGAAACACCATATATTTT.

This clonotype came up many times. This chain links TRBV29-1 with TRBJ2-7; D perhaps matches TRBD1 (5 bases). This CDR3 has 15 amino acids. With 7 bases removed from V and 0 bases from J, the gap between germline ends came to 19 bases. Germline V CDR1 and CDR2: SQVTM, ANQGSEA. CDR3: CSAGTLSGISYEQYF. CDR3 in DNA: TGCAGCGCTGGTACTTTGTCAGGGATCTCCTACGAGCAGTACTTC.